The clone carrying this TCR beta chain was found a few times. Its specificity is not known. At the DNA level, this CDR3 is encoded by other sequences in the same sample as well. This sample was included in a study of beta chain features in type 1 diabetes. Sequencing targeted expressed TCRB transcripts, as all isolated RNA had been reverse transcribed. Libraries were prepared by immunoSEQ multiplex PCR; TCRdb keeps only in-frame clonotypes and omits some of them. The sample holds 160,000 or so clones, roughly 9% seen once. Study results and limitations: Across all four CD4+ subsets, people with type 1 diabetes showed modestly shorter TCRB CDR3s.

The ends lost 2 bases at V and 7 bases at J; junction bases unmatched: 5. Germline V gene lookup returns CDR1 SGDLS and CDR2 YYNGEE. The CDR3 is made up of 13 amino acids. The sequence came from a woman aged 25 to 39 with type 1 diabetes. The V and J genes are TRBV9 and TRBJ2-7; 8 bases are a match to TRBD2. Material: central memory CD4+ T cells from blood. The CDR3 nucleotides read TGTGCCAGCAGCGTGGGACTAGTGAGTGAGCAGTACTTC. Translation gives CASSVGLVSEQYF.